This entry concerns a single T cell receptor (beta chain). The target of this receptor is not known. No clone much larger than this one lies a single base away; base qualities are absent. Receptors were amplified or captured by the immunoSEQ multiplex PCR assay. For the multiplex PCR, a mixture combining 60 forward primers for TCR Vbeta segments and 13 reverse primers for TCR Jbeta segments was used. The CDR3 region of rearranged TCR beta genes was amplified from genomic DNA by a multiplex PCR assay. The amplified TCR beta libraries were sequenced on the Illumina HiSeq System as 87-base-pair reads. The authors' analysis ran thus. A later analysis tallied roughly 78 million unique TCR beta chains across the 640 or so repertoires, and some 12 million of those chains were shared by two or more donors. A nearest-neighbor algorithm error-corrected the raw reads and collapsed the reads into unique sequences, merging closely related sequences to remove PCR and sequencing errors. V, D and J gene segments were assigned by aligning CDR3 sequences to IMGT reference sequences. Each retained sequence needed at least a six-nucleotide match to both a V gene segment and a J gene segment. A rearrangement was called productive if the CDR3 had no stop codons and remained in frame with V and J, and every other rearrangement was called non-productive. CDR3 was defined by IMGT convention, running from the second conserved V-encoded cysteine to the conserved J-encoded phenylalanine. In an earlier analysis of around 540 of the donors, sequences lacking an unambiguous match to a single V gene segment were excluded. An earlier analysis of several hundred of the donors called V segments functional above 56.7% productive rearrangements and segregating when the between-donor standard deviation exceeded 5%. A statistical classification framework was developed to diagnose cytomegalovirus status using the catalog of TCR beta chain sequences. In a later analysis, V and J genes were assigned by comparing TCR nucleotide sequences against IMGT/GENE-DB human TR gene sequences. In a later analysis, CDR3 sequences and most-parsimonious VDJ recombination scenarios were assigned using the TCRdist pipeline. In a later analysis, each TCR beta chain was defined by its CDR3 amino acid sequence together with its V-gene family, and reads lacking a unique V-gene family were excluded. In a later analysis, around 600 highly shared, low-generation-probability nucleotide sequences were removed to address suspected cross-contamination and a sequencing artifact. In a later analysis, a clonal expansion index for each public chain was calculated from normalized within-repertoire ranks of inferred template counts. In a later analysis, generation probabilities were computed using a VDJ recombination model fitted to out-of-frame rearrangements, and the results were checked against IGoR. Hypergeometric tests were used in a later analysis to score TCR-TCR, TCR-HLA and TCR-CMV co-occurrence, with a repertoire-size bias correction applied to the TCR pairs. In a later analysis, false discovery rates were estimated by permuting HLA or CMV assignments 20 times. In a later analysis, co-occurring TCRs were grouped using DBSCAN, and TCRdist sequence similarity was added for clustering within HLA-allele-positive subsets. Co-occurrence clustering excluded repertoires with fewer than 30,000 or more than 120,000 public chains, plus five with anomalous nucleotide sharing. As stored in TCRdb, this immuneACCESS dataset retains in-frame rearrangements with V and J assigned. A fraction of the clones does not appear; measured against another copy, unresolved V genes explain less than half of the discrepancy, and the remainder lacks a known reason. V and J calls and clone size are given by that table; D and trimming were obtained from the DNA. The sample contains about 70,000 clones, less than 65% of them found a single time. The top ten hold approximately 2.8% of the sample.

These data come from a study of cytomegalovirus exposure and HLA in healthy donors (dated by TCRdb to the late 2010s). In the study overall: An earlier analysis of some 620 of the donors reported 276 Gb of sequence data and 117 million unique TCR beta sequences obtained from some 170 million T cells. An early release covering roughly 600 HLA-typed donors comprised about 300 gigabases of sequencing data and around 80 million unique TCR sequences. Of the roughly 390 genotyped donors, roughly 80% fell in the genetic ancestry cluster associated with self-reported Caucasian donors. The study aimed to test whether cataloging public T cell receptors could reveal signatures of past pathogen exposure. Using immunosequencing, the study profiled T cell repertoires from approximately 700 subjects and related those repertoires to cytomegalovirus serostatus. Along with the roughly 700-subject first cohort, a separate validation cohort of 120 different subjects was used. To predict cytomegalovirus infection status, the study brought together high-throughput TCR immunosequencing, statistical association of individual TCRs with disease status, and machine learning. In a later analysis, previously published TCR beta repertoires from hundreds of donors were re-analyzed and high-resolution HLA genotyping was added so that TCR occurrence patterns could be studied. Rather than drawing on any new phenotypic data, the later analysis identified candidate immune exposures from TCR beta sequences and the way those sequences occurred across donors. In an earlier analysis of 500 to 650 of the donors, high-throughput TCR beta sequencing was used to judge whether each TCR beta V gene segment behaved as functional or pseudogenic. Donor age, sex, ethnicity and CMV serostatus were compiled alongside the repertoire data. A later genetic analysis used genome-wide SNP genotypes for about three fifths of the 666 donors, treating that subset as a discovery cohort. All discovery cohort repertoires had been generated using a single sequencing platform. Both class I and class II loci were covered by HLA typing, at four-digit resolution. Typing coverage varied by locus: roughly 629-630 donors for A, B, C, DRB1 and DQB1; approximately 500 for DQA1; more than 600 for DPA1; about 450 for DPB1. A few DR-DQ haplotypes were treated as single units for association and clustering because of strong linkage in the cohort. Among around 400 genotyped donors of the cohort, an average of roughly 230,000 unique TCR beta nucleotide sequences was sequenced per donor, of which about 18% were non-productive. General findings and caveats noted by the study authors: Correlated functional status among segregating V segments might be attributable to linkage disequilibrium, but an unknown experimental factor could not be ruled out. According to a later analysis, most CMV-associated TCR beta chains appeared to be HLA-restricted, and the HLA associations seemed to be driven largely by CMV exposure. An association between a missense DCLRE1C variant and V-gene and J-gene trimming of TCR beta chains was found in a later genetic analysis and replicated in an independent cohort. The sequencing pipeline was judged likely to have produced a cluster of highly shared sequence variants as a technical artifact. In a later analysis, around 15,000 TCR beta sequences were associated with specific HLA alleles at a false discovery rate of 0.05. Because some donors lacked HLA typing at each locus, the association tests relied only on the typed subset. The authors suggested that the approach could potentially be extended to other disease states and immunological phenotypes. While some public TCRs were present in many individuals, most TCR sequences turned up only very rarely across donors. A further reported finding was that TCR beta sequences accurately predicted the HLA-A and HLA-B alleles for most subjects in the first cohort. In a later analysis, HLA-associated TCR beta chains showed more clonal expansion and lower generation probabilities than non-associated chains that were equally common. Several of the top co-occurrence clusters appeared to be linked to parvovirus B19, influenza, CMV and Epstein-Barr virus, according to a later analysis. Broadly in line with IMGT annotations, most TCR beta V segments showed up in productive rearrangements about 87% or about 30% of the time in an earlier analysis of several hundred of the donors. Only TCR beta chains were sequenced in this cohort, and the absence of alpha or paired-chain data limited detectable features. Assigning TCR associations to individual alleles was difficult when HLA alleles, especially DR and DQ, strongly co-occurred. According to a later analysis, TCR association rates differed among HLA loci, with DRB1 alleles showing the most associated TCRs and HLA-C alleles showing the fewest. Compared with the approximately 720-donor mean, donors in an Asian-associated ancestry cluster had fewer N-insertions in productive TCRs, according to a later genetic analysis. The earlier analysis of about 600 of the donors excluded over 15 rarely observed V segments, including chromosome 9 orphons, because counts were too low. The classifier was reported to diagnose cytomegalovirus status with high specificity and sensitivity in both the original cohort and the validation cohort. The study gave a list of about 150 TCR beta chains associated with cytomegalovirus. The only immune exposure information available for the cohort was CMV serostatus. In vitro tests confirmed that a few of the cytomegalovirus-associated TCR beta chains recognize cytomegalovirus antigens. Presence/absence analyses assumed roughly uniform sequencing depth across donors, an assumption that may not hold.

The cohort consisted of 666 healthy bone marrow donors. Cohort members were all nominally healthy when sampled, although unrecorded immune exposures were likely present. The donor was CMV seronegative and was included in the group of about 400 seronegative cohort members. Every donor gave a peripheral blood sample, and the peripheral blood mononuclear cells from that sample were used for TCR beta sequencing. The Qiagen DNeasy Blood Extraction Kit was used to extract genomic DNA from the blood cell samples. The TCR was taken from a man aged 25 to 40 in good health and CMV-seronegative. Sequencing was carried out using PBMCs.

The CDR3: CASSRTEREGVDEQYF. Read as DNA, the sequence is TGTGCCAGCAGCCGTACTGAGAGGGAGGGTGTGGACGAGCAGTACTTC. Recombination linked TRBV4-2 to TRBJ2-7, with 7 middle bases fitting TRBD2. Including the terminal cysteine and phenylalanine, the CDR3 comprises 16 residues. Only the CDR3 DNA stays, 48 bases, in frame from base 1. CDR1 and CDR2, looked up from the germline V gene, are LGHNA and YNFKEQ. V lost 4 bases and J lost 5 bases, and the count of bases not matched to a germline gene is 14.